These 8 T cell receptor beta chains were all obtained from the same sample, sequenced in a study of blood T cell repertoires in COVID-19. Profiled with immunoSEQ multiplex PCR; TCRdb holds only in-frame clones, not every one. The table has some 150,000 clones, approximately 85% seen once. Sequencing was done on a sample of peripheral blood. The receptors come from a woman aged 60-70 years with COVID-19, enrolled during active disease.

Here the CDR3 DNA reads TGCAGCGTTTCCCAGGGGCAGGAAAAACTGTTTTTT. Protein sequence: CSVSQGQEKLFF. The chain joins TRBV29-1 to TRBJ1-4; D is perhaps TRBD1 (6 bases). The CDR3 runs 12 residues. Germline V lookup: CDR1 SQVTM, CDR2 ANQGSEA. V gave up 5 bases and J gave up 8 bases, with 12 bases separating them.

V gene TRBV21-1 combines with J gene TRBJ2-7; whether TRBD1, the table's D call, matches the DNA was not checked. TRBV21-1 is a documented pseudogene. This CDR3 region has 15 residues. The CDR3 reads CASILGTGGSYEQYF. CDR3 DNA sequence: TGTGCCAGCATCCTAGGGACAGGGGGAAGTTACGAGCAGTACTTC.

The chain links TRBV6-2 or TRBV6-3 to TRBJ2-7, with TRBD1 matching over 7 bases. Unmatched junction bases numbered 10, after V lost 2 bases and J lost 3 bases. The CDR3 loop spans 16 amino acids. Germline CDR1 reads MNHEY; CDR2 reads SVGEGT. The CDR3 DNA follows: TGTGCCAGCAGTTACCTCGTGGACAGGAGTAACTACGAGCAGTACTTC. Protein: CASSYLVDRSNYEQYF.

The CDR3 spells CASSFRGTGIRETQYF. The CDR3 nucleotides are TGTGCCAGCAGCTTCCGTGGGACAGGGATTCGGGAGACCCAGTACTTC. The chain is built from TRBV9 and TRBJ2-5; TRBD1 agrees at 9 bases. In germline, CDR1 is SGDLS, CDR2 YYNGEE. The V segment lost 4 bases and the J segment 5 bases; nucleotides outside the gene matches: 12. The CDR3 sequence is 16 residues long.

This chain joins TRBV30 and TRBJ2-5; TRBD1 matches at 7 bases. The CDR3 covers 13 residues. With V trimmed by 4 bases and J by 3 bases, 5 bases remained unmatched. Germline V gene sequence: CDR1 GTSNPN, CDR2 SVGIG (reference sequence). The CDR3 nucleotides are TGTGCCTGGAATTCCGGGACAGAAGAGACCCAGTACTTC. This encodes CAWNSGTEETQYF.

J is TRBJ2-4 and V is TRBV11-2; D is possibly TRBD2 (5 bases). The V gene's germline CDR1 is SGHAT and CDR2 FQNNGV. There are 13 residues in the CDR3. V was shortened by 0 bases and J by 6 bases, with 6 bases between the two germline ends. For the CDR3, the DNA is TGTGCCAGCAGCTTAGAACGGGGAAACATTCAGTACTTC. This sequence encodes CASSLERGNIQYF.

The rearrangement links TRBV5-4 to TRBJ1-1; D ambiguous. V gave up 1 base and J gave up 6 bases, with 19 bases separating them. The germline V gene encodes CDR1 SGHNT and CDR2 YYREEE (reference sequence). The CDR3 is 16 amino acids. The CDR3 nucleotides are TGTGCCAGCAGCTTGATGGTGGAGTTGGGTAGTCCTGAAGCTTTCTTT. Translated, it gives CASSLMVELGSPEAFF. Full variable domain (outside the CDR3, taken from reference TRBV5-4 and TRBJ1-1): ETGVTQSPTHLIKTRGQQVTLRCSSQSGHNTVSWYQQALGQGPQFIFQYYREEENGRGNFPPRFSGLQFPNYSSELNVNALELDDSALYLCASSLMVELGSPEAFFGQGTRLTVV.

This clone is a singleton in its sample. The V gene is TRBV11-2, the J gene TRBJ2-1; tentatively, D is TRBD1 (9 bases). The CDR3 contains 15 residues. The germline CDR1 and CDR2 sequences are SGHAT and FQNNGV. V was shortened by 5 bases and J by 9 bases, with 20 bases between the two germline ends. The CDR3 protein is CASSISRGDRVEQFF. For the CDR3, the DNA is TGTGCCAGCAGCATCTCGCGGGGGGACAGGGTTGAGCAGTTCTTC.